Described below is a single TCR beta chain sequence and its context. The PCR contained 60 Vbeta and 13 Jbeta primers. Measured with immunoSEQ multiplex PCR; TCRdb has only the in-frame clones, and not every one. The sample lists approximately 190,000 clones, over 75% occurring once. Germline V gene sequence: CDR1 SGHTS, CDR2 YDEGEE. This CDR3 is 15 amino acids long. V trimming: 3 bases; J trimming: 5 bases; junction bases outside the gene matches: 3. The sample belongs to a study of cytomegalovirus exposure and HLA in healthy donors. The rearrangement joins TRBV5-8 to TRBJ1-6; 9 positions match TRBD1. Sample: PBMCs. This TCR derives from a man aged 35 to 55 in good health and CMV-seropositive. CDR3 in DNA: TGTGCCAGCAGCTGGACAGGGGCGAATAATTCACCCCTCCACTTT. Translated, it gives CASSWTGANNSPLHF.